This T cell receptor (beta chain) was observed in a study of shared clonotypes between healthy human individuals. Study-level results: Only blood samples were collected, and tissue repertoires likely differ. The authors expected sequencing depth to affect clonotype sharing among donors.

The V and J ends lost 5 bases and 1 base, in that order; junction bases with no gene match: 8. The CDR3 length is 16 residues. Per the germline V gene, CDR1 is SGHVS and CDR2 is FQNEAQ. Researchers divided each subset's genomic DNA evenly across several immunoSEQ plates. The method was immunoSEQ multiplex PCR; TCRdb's version includes in-frame clones alone and lacks a portion of them. This sample yields approximately 1.5 million clones, of which around 98% are seen a single time; roughly 0.45% belongs to the top ten. Concerning this clone: The antigen is undetermined.

Every donor was a Caucasian adult from Nashville, Tennessee. The receptor was derived from a man aged 25-45 years in good health. V is TRBV7-8 and J is TRBJ2-3; 8 nucleotides agree with TRBD1. What was sequenced was naive CD4+ T cells sorted from blood. Stated subset: CD45RA+ positively selected. DNA of the CDR3: TGTGCCAGCAGCACACCAGGACAGGGACGCACAGATACGCAGTATTTT. Translating gives CASSTPGQGRTDTQYF.